This entry lists 23 T cell receptor beta chains sequenced from one sample in a study of T cells after yellow fever vaccination. TCRdb recomputed calls from the 5' RACE reads with MiXCR, one row per CDR3 protein. The table shows about 310,000 distinct CDR3 sequences, with 3.6% occurring only once. This sample comprised PBMCs, obtained on the day of the yellow fever booster vaccination. All receptors come from a man between 18 and 29 years old who received the YFV17D yellow fever vaccine.

This clonotype was found a few times. This chain connects TRBV14 to TRBJ2-1; no clear D. Germline lookup yields CDR1 SGHDN and CDR2 FVKESK. The CDR3 runs 18 residues. The V and J ends lost 2 bases and 5 bases respectively, with 22 bases between them. In DNA, the CDR3 is TGTGCCAGCAGCCAACTCCCCGAGACTGGCTACCCTAACAATGAGCAGTTCTTC. Residues: CASSQLPETGYPNNEQFF.

The rearrangement joins TRBV7-2 to TRBJ2-5; D call uncertain. CDR3 size: 14 residues. V lost 0 bases to trimming and J lost 4 bases, with 9 bases between them. Germline CDR1 SGHTA, CDR2 FQGNSA. The CDR3 DNA is TGTGCCAGCAGCTTAGCTGGCAGTACAGAGACCCAGTACTTC. Its translation: CASSLAGSTETQYF.

This clonotype was seen more than once but under ten times. The chain recombines TRBV7-9 with TRBJ1-4; possible D gene TRBD1, 5 bases. Germline V gene lookup returns CDR1 SEHNR and CDR2 FQNEAQ (reference sequence). V was clipped by 5 bases and J by 7 bases, with 20 bases between them. The CDR3 loop spans 16 amino acids. CDR3 bases: TGTGCCAGCAGCGTGGCAGGAGGTCTTGGGGGTGAAAAACTGTTTTTT. Its translation: CASSVAGGLGGEKLFF.

This clonotype was seen many times. This chain uses TRBV4-3 with TRBJ2-1; 10 bases line up with TRBD2. CDR3 size: 20 residues. Trimming at V came to 1 base and at J to 0 bases, leaving 12 bases not matched to a gene. Germline V gives CDR1 LGHNA, CDR2 YSLEER. In nucleotides, the CDR3 is TGCGCCAGCAGCCAAGTTTCGTTACTAGCGGGGTCGGGCTCCTACAATGAGCAGTTCTTC. Protein sequence: CASSQVSLLAGSGSYNEQFF.

This clonotype was counted many times. The J gene is TRBJ2-7, the V gene TRBV5-1; 7 nucleotides agree with TRBD2. The J segment lost 3 bases and the V segment lost 4 bases, leaving 10 bases of the junction unmatched. The CDR3 length is 15 residues. CDR1 is SGHRS and CDR2 is YFSETQ in the germline V gene. The CDR3 reads CASSQMGGNGYEQYF. For the CDR3, the DNA is TGCGCCAGCAGCCAGATGGGGGGGAACGGCTACGAGCAGTACTTC.

This clonotype appeared a few times. This chain links TRBV5-4 with TRBJ1-4, with D unclear. Germline V CDR1 and CDR2: SGHNT, YYREEE (reference sequence). The V gene lost 2 bases and the J gene lost 3 bases, with 11 bases spanning the gap. The CDR3 covers 15 residues. As DNA, the CDR3 is TGTGCCAGCAGCTTAGGAGGGCGGGCTAATGAAAAACTGTTTTTT. It specifies CASSLGGRANEKLFF.

This clonotype has at least ten counts. The chain combines TRBV7-2 with TRBJ2-3; a possible D gene is TRBD2 (6 bases). The germline CDR1 and CDR2 sequences are SGHTA and FQGNSA. The CDR3 length is 15 residues. The ends were cut back, 3 bases at V and 4 bases at J, with 14 bases in the middle. The CDR3 DNA reads TGTGCCAGCAGCTTGGCGGTGGGAGGTCCAGATACGCAGTATTTT. Protein product: CASSLAVGGPDTQYF.

This clonotype was detected ten times or more. This sequence joins TRBV5-6 and TRBJ2-3, with no clear D. V was pared by 0 bases and J by 0 bases, with 5 bases between. The CDR3 covers 14 residues. The germline V gene has CDR1 SGHDT and CDR2 YYEEEE. As DNA, the CDR3 is TGTGCCAGCAGCTTGGGACGCAGCACAGATACGCAGTATTTT. Its protein is CASSLGRSTDTQYF.

Many counts were recorded for this clonotype. The chain links TRBV10-3 to TRBJ2-2; TRBD2 agrees at 9 bases. The CDR3 has 14 residues. Germline trimming cut 10 bases from V and 6 bases from J; bases unmatched to any gene: 9. The germline CDR1 and CDR2 sequences are ENHRY and SYGVKD. CDR3 region: CATLVAGVPGELFF. CDR3 nucleotide sequence: TGTGCCACCCTGGTAGCGGGGGTGCCCGGGGAGCTGTTTTTT.

There are many counts of this clonotype. The chain uses TRBV7-2 and TRBJ1-1; possible D gene TRBD1, 5 bases. The germline CDR1 and CDR2 sequences are SGHTA and FQGNSA. This CDR3 has 14 residues. The V end lost 2 bases, the J end lost 6 bases, and 13 bases lay between the germline ends. The CDR3 spells CASSLMSRDPEAFF. Here the CDR3 DNA reads TGTGCCAGCAGCTTAATGTCTAGGGACCCTGAAGCTTTCTTT.

This clonotype was picked up many times. The V gene is TRBV12-3 or TRBV12-4, the J gene TRBJ2-2; D uncertain. The CDR3 consists of 11 residues. V was clipped by 8 bases and J by 3 bases, with 4 bases between them. The DNA for the CDR3 is TGTGCCAGCCATTACACCGGGGAGCTGTTTTTT. Its translation: CASHYTGELFF.

This clonotype has ten or more counts. The rearrangement uses TRBV7-2 and TRBJ2-1; 9 bases agree with TRBD2. From germline, CDR1 is SGHTA and CDR2 FQGNSA. V shed 2 bases, J shed 7 bases, and the junction held 6 bases outside the gene matches. This CDR3 is built from 15 residues. The CDR3 region has the DNA TGTGCCAGCAGCTTATGGGCTAGCGGGGCAAATGAGCAGTTCTTC. Translated, it gives CASSLWASGANEQFF.

The genes are TRBV4-3 and TRBJ1-5; TRBD1 matches 7 bases. After removal of 5 bases from V and 0 bases from J, the junction contained 4 bases not matched to a gene. Germline V lookup: CDR1 LGHNA, CDR2 YSLEER. This CDR3 region has 15 residues. CDR3 nucleotides: TGCGCCAGCAGCGTGGACAGGAATAGCAATCAGCCCCAGCATTTT. This codes for CASSVDRNSNQPQHF.

This clonotype was counted many times. The V gene is TRBV3-1, the J gene TRBJ1-6, with D perhaps TRBD1 (6 bases). Trimming removed 1 base at V and 3 bases at J, with 7 bases between. The CDR3 runs to 15 residues. The germline V gene encodes CDR1 LGHDT and CDR2 YNNKEL (reference sequence). CDR3 in amino acids: CASSQGTDYNSPLHF. The CDR3 region has the DNA TGTGCCAGCAGCCAAGGGACAGACTATAATTCACCCCTCCACTTT.

This clonotype was seen ten or more times. The chain joins TRBV5-4 to TRBJ2-5; the D gene is possibly TRBD1 (6 bases). Trimming stripped 4 bases from V and 5 bases from J, with 18 bases between. This CDR3 spans 15 amino acids. In germline, CDR1 is SGHNT, CDR2 YYREEE (reference sequence). The CDR3, as DNA: TGTGCCAGCAGCCAGGCCCCAGGGGATGGGGAGACCCAGTACTTC. Translated: CASSQAPGDGETQYF.

This clonotype showed up many times. The genes are TRBV3-1 and TRBJ2-1; TRBD2 aligns across 10 bases. This CDR3 spans 15 amino acids. V was pared by 0 bases and J by 11 bases, with 7 bases of the junction left unmatched. Germline lookup yields CDR1 LGHDT and CDR2 YNNKEL (reference sequence). For the CDR3, the DNA is TGTGCCAGCAGCCAAGATCTGTGGACTAGCGGACAGCAGTTCTTC. Amino acid sequence: CASSQDLWTSGQQFF.

This clonotype came up many times. The chain links TRBV6-5 to TRBJ1-2; 9 nucleotides agree with TRBD1. The CDR3 length is 13 residues. CDR1 is MNHEY, CDR2 SVGAGI, per germline. J lost 8 bases, V lost 3 bases, and 4 bases had no gene match. The CDR3: CASSYTGGAGYTF. The CDR3 DNA sequence: TGTGCCAGCAGTTATACAGGGGGCGCGGGCTACACCTTC.

The chain recombines TRBV25-1 with TRBJ1-1, with D unresolved. V lost 5 bases and J lost 4, with 11 bases in between. This CDR3 region has 13 residues. Germline assignment: CDR1 MGHDK and CDR2 SYGVNS. The CDR3, as DNA: TGTGCCAGCAGTTTATTACAGCCCACTGAAGCTTTCTTT. This encodes CASSLLQPTEAFF.

This clonotype came up many times. The chain links TRBV20-1 to TRBJ2-6; D unclear. V gave up 3 bases and J gave up 0 bases, with 6 bases separating them. This CDR3 is built from 14 residues. CDR1 and CDR2 (germline): DFQATT, SNEGSKA (reference sequence). This CDR3 is CSARAASGANVLTF. CDR3 bases: TGCAGTGCTAGGGCAGCCTCTGGGGCCAACGTCCTGACTTTC.

This clonotype has at least ten counts. This sequence joins TRBV9 and TRBJ1-5, with D unresolved. CDR3 length: 15 residues. Trimming pared 0 bases from V and 3 bases from J, leaving 10 bases between. Germline CDR1 reads SGDLS; CDR2 reads YYNGEE. The CDR3 coding sequence is TGTGCCAGCAGCGTAGATGGACGCCTCAATCAGCCCCAGCATTTT. Translation: CASSVDGRLNQPQHF.

Ten or more counts support this clonotype. This sequence joins TRBV4-3 and TRBJ2-7; a possible D gene is TRBD2 (7 bases). Germline lookup yields CDR1 LGHNA and CDR2 YSLEER. The V and J ends lost 0 bases and 3 bases respectively, with 21 bases between them. The length of the CDR3 is 18 residues. As DNA, the CDR3 is TGCGCCAGCAGCCAAGATTTTCGGGGGGCCGGAGCCGACTACGAGCAGTACTTC. It is translated as CASSQDFRGAGADYEQYF.

This clonotype came up many times. V gene TRBV4-3 combines with J gene TRBJ1-6; no clear D. Trimming left V 0 bases short and J 14 bases short, with 17 bases between. Germline V gene sequence: CDR1 LGHNA, CDR2 YSLEER. This CDR3 region has 15 residues. The CDR3 is CASSQDTGSELSLHF. DNA for the CDR3: TGCGCCAGCAGCCAAGATACGGGCTCCGAGCTTTCCCTCCACTTT.

The chain combines TRBV12-3 or TRBV12-4 with TRBJ2-5, with D hard to call. The length of the CDR3 is 16 residues. V was pared by 3 bases and J by 5 bases, with 19 bases between. The CDR3: CASSFESPWIGETQYF. CDR3 DNA sequence: TGTGCCAGCAGTTTCGAGAGCCCCTGGATCGGCGAGACCCAGTACTTC.